A selection of T cell receptor beta chains follows, all from one sample in a study of blood T cell repertoires in COVID-19. Using immunoSEQ multiplex PCR, the repertoire was profiled, and TCRdb retains in-frame clones only, with some absent. The sample lists tens of thousands of clones, about 80% occurring once. Sequences were obtained from peripheral blood. These receptor sequences come from a human donor in a cohort sampled during active COVID-19. Each CDR3 is given with its conserved first and last residue. The D gene is left open where the match is weak. Clone size is shown for a subset of rows, as once, few, many or a class of expanded clone.

J gene: TRBJ1-1; V gene: TRBV28; D gene: -; clone size: few; CDR3 protein: CASSLAVTEAFF; CDR3 DNA: TGTGCCAGCAGTTTAGCGGTGACTGAAGCTTTCTTT
J gene: TRBJ2-3; V gene: TRBV24-1; D gene: -; clone size: -; CDR3 protein: CATSDYRQDTQYF; CDR3 DNA: TGTGCCACCAGTGATTACAGACAAGATACGCAGTATTTT
J gene: TRBJ1-1; V gene: TRBV4-1; D gene: TRBD1; clone size: -; CDR3 protein: CASSQPRTGVNTEAFF; CDR3 DNA: TGCGCCAGCAGCCAACCAAGGACAGGGGTGAACACTGAAGCTTTCTTT
J gene: TRBJ1-4; V gene: TRBV7-9; D gene: -; clone size: few; CDR3 protein: CASSLASGGPHEKLFF; CDR3 DNA: TGTGCCAGCAGCTTAGCGAGCGGGGGCCCGCATGAAAAACTGTTTTTT
J gene: TRBJ1-1; V gene: TRBV7-9; D gene: -; clone size: -; CDR3 protein: CASSLAPAGAWNTEAFF; CDR3 DNA: TGTGCCAGCAGCTTAGCCCCTGCAGGGGCTTGGAACACTGAAGCTTTCTTT
J gene: TRBJ2-2; V gene: TRBV7-2; D gene: TRBD2; clone size: -; CDR3 protein: CASSLVAGNTGELFF; CDR3 DNA: TGTGCCAGCAGCTTGGTAGCGGGGAACACCGGGGAGCTGTTTTTT
J gene: TRBJ2-7; V gene: TRBV28; D gene: -; clone size: -; CDR3 protein: CASSFPSQGVYEQYF; CDR3 DNA: TGTGCCAGCAGTTTCCCCTCACAGGGCGTCTACGAGCAGTACTTC
J gene: TRBJ2-7; V gene: TRBV7-6; D gene: TRBD1; clone size: -; CDR3 protein: CASSEGADGQYF; CDR3 DNA: TGTGCCAGCAGCGAGGGGGCGGACGGGCAGTACTTC
J gene: TRBJ1-2; V gene: TRBV18; D gene: TRBD1; clone size: -; CDR3 protein: CASSPTGFNYGYTF; CDR3 DNA: TGTGCCAGCTCACCGACAGGGTTTAACTATGGCTACACCTTC
J gene: TRBJ1-5; V gene: TRBV6-5; D gene: TRBD1; clone size: -; CDR3 protein: CASSPGQGEQPQHF; CDR3 DNA: TGTGCCAGCAGTCCGGGACAGGGGGAACAGCCCCAGCATTTT
J gene: TRBJ2-3; V gene: TRBV12-3/TRBV12-4; D gene: -; clone size: -; CDR3 protein: CASSAVYTQYF; CDR3 DNA: TGTGCCAGCAGCGCAGTTTATACGCAGTATTTT
J gene: TRBJ2-5; V gene: TRBV5-1; D gene: TRBD2; clone size: -; CDR3 protein: CASSLPLSGGARETQYF; CDR3 DNA: TGCGCCAGCAGCTTACCCCTTAGCGGGGGGGCCCGGGAGACCCAGTACTTC
J gene: TRBJ2-7; V gene: TRBV18; D gene: -; clone size: -; CDR3 protein: CASSTTRAPYEQYF; CDR3 DNA: TGTGCCAGCTCAACCACTAGGGCCCCCTACGAGCAGTACTTC
J gene: TRBJ2-1; V gene: TRBV19; D gene: TRBD2; clone size: -; CDR3 protein: CAAPQGTSGHPRNEQFF; CDR3 DNA: TGTGCCGCCCCACAAGGGACTAGCGGACATCCCCGCAATGAGCAGTTCTTC
J gene: TRBJ2-3; V gene: TRBV5-4; D gene: TRBD2; clone size: -; CDR3 protein: CASSARGGALDTQYF; CDR3 DNA: TGTGCCAGCAGTGCTCGCGGGGGGGCTCTAGATACGCAGTATTTT
J gene: TRBJ2-5; V gene: TRBV11-2; D gene: -; clone size: -; CDR3 protein: CASSDSGPETQYF; CDR3 DNA: TGTGCCAGCAGCGATAGCGGTCCAGAGACCCAGTACTTC
J gene: TRBJ2-7; V gene: TRBV27; D gene: -; clone size: few; CDR3 protein: CASKRRDFDYEQYF; CDR3 DNA: TGTGCCAGCAAGCGCCGGGACTTTGACTACGAGCAGTACTTC
J gene: TRBJ1-5; V gene: TRBV29-1; D gene: TRBD1; clone size: -; CDR3 protein: CSVSGQGRNQPQHF; CDR3 DNA: TGCAGCGTTTCAGGACAGGGCCGCAATCAGCCCCAGCATTTT
J gene: TRBJ1-5; V gene: TRBV28; D gene: -; clone size: -; CDR3 protein: CASISTINQPQHF; CDR3 DNA: TGTGCCAGCATTAGTACGATCAATCAGCCCCAGCATTTT
J gene: TRBJ2-1; V gene: TRBV9; D gene: -; clone size: -; CDR3 protein: CASSVEDSLYNEQFF; CDR3 DNA: TGTGCCAGCAGCGTAGAGGACAGCCTCTACAATGAGCAGTTCTTC
J gene: TRBJ2-7; V gene: TRBV6-5; D gene: TRBD2; clone size: -; CDR3 protein: CASWAGDKYEQYF; CDR3 DNA: TGTGCCAGCTGGGCGGGGGATAAATACGAGCAGTACTTC
J gene: TRBJ2-7; V gene: TRBV24-1; D gene: -; clone size: -; CDR3 protein: CATSAPSKIWRSYEQYF; CDR3 DNA: TGTGCCACCAGTGCCCCCTCAAAGATTTGGCGGTCCTACGAGCAGTACTTC
J gene: TRBJ1-1; V gene: TRBV5-1; D gene: -; clone size: -; CDR3 protein: CASSWVGEGTEAFF; CDR3 DNA: TGCGCCAGCAGCTGGGTAGGGGAGGGCACTGAAGCTTTCTTT
J gene: TRBJ2-7; V gene: TRBV4-3; D gene: TRBD1; clone size: -; CDR3 protein: CASSQGQGDEQYF; CDR3 DNA: TGCGCCAGCAGCCAAGGACAGGGGGACGAGCAGTACTTC
J gene: TRBJ2-1; V gene: TRBV11-2; D gene: -; clone size: few; CDR3 protein: CASSLERQAGSQFF; CDR3 DNA: TGTGCCAGCAGCTTAGAACGCCAGGCAGGGTCGCAGTTCTTC
J gene: TRBJ1-2; V gene: TRBV7-8; D gene: -; clone size: -; CDR3 protein: CASSLDRRGGYTF; CDR3 DNA: TGTGCCAGCAGCTTAGACAGGCGTGGAGGCTACACCTTC
J gene: TRBJ2-7; V gene: TRBV7-8; D gene: -; clone size: -; CDR3 protein: CASSPRQIRNEQYF; CDR3 DNA: TGTGCCAGCAGCCCGAGACAGATCCGGAACGAGCAGTACTTC
J gene: TRBJ2-1; V gene: TRBV6-4; D gene: TRBD2; clone size: -; CDR3 protein: CASSQTSGGHNEQFF; CDR3 DNA: TGTGCCAGCAGTCAGACTAGCGGGGGGCACAATGAGCAGTTCTTC